This paragraph reports one T cell receptor (beta chain). Its antigen is still unknown. The germline gives CDR1 MGHRA, CDR2 YSYEKL. The CDR3 loop spans 15 amino acids. The ends lost 0 bases at V and 4 bases at J; junction bases unmatched: 3. The sample comes from a study of tumor and adjacent non-tumor tissue in lung cancer. The template was RNA from unsorted bulk tissue. More than 3 cm separated this lung sample from the edge of the tumor. Chemotherapy-naive patients with new lung cancer underwent thoracic surgery in China, August–November 2014. TCRbeta libraries were built with three rounds of nested PCR, modified from ARM-PCR. From the multiplex PCR reads, TCRdb called clonotypes with MiXCR, one entry per CDR3 protein. This sample has 98,000 or so distinct CDR3 sequences, with more than 80% found just once. Points from the study as a whole: Higher tumor TCR diversity was associated with shorter survival. In normal lung, the top 100 clones were significantly more dominant than in tumor. Compared with tumor, normal lung showed significantly lower TCR diversity.

Sequencing was carried out using distant non-tumor lung tissue. This receptor was obtained from a man aged 55 to 70 with small cell lung cancer. This sequence joins TRBV4-1 and TRBJ1-3; 7 bases match TRBD1. CDR3 loop: CASSQDKGAGNTIYF. The CDR3 DNA follows: TGCGCCAGCAGCCAAGATAAGGGGGCAGGAAACACCATATATTTT.